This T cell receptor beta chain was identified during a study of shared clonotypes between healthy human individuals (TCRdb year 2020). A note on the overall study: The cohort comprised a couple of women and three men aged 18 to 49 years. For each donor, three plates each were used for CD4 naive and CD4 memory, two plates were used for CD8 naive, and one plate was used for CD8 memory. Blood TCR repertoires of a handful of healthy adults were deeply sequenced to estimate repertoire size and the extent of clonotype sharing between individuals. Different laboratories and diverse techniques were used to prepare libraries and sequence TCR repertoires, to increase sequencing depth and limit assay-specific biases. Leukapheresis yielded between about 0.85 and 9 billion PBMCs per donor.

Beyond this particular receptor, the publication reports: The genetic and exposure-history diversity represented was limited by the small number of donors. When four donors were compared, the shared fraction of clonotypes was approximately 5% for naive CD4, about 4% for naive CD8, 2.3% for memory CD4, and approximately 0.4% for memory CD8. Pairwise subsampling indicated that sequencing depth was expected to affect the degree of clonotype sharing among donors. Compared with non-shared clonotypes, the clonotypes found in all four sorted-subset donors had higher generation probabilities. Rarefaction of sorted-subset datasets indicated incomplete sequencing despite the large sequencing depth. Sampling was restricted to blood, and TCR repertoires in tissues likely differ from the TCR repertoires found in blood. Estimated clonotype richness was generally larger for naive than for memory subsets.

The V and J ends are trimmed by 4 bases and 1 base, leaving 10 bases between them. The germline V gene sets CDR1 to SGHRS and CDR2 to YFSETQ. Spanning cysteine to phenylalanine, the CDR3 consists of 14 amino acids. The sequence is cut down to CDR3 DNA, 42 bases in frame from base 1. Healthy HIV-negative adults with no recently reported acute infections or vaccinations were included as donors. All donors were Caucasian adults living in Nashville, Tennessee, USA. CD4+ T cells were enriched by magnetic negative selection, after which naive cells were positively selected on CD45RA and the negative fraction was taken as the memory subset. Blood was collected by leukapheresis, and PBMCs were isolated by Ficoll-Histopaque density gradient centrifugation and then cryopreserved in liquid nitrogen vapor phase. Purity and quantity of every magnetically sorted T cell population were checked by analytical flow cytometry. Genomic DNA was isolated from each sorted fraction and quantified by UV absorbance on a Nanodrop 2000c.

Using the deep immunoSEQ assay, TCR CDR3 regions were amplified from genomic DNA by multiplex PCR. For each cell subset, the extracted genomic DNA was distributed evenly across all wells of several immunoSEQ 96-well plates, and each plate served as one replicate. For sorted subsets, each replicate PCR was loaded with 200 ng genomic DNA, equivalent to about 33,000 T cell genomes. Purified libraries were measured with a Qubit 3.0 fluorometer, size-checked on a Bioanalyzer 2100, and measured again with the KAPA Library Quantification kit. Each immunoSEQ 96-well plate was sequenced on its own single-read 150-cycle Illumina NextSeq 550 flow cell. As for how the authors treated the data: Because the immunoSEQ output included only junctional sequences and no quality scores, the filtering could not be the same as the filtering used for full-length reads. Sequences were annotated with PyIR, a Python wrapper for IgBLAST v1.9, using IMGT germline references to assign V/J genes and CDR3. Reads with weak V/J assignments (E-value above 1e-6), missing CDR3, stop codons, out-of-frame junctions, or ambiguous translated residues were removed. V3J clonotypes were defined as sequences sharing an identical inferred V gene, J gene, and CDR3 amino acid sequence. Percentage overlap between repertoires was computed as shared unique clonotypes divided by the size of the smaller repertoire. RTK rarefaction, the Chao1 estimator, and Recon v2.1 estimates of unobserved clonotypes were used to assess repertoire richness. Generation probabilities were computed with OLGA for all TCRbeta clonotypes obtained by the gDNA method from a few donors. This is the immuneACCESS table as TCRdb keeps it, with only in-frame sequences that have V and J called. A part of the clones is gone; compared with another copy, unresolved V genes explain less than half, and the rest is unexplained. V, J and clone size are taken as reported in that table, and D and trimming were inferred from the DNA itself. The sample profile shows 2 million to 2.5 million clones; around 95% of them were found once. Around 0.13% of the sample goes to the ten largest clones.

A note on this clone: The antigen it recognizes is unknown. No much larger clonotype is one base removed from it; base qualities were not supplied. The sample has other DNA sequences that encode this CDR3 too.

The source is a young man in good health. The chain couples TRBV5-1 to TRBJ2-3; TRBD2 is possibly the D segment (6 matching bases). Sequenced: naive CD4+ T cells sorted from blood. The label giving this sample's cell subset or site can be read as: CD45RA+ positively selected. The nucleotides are TGCGCCAGCAGCCCAGGAGGGGGCACAGATACGCAGTATTTT. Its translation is CASSPGGGTDTQYF. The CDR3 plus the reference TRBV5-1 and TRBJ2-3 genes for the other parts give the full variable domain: KAGVTQTPRYLIKTRGQQVTLSCSPISGHRSVSWYQQTPGQGLQFLFEYFSETQRNKGNFPGRFSGRQFSNSRSEMNVSTLELGDSALYLCASSPGGGTDTQYFGPGTRLTVL.